This T cell receptor beta chain was profiled in a study of blood T cell repertoires in COVID-19. Germline V lookup: CDR1 MDHEN, CDR2 SYDVKM. The V gene lost 4 bases and the J gene lost 0 bases, with 12 bases spanning the gap. The CDR3 is 15 residues long. As handled by the study authors: Reference gene primers were amplified, and this amplification served to estimate nucleated cell counts. Repertoires were generated with immunoSEQ multiplex PCR, while TCRdb's copy carries only in-frame clones and drops some. That table gives V, J and clone size, and the DNA gave D and trimming. The table includes 150,000 to 200,000 clones, around four fifths detected once.

This TCR came from an older woman with acute or convalescent COVID-19. V is TRBV28 and J is TRBJ1-1; D is perhaps TRBD1 (5 bases). Sequences were obtained from peripheral blood. The CDR3 DNA follows: TGTGCCAGCAGTTCCCCCGGGACTTTGAACACTGAAGCTTTCTTT. Translating gives CASSSPGTLNTEAFF.